This T cell receptor beta chain is drawn from a study of post-analysis software for immune sequencing data. Study at large: Relapsing-remitting, secondary progressive and progressive-relapsing multiple sclerosis courses were included. Findings and caveats of the study: For normalized Chao1 diversity, multiple sclerosis patients scored significantly lower than controls did. Elevated frequency relative to controls characterized several TRBV segments in patients, TRBV5-6, TRBV5-1 and TRBV20-1 among them.

Unique molecular identifiers were built into the TCR beta cDNA libraries. A single record per CDR3 protein comes from TCRdb applying MiXCR to the PCR reads. The repertoire holds approximately 730,000 distinct CDR3 sequences, with roughly 27% as singletons. The junction had 14 bases not matched to a gene; V was cut back by 4 bases and J by 6 bases. Germline V gene data show CDR1 as LGHDT and CDR2 as YNNKEL (reference sequence). The CDR3 has 17 amino acids. Points on this clonotype: Its target is not known.

This sequence originates from a girl between 5 and 17 years old with multiple sclerosis. Sequencing was done on a sample of blood. The V gene is TRBV3-1, the J gene TRBJ2-1; 8 bases align to TRBD1. CDR3 sequence reads: CASSRGRGQVSLNEQFF. The CDR3 DNA sequence: TGTGCCAGCAGCCGGGGCCGGGGACAGGTGTCGCTCAATGAGCAGTTCTTC.